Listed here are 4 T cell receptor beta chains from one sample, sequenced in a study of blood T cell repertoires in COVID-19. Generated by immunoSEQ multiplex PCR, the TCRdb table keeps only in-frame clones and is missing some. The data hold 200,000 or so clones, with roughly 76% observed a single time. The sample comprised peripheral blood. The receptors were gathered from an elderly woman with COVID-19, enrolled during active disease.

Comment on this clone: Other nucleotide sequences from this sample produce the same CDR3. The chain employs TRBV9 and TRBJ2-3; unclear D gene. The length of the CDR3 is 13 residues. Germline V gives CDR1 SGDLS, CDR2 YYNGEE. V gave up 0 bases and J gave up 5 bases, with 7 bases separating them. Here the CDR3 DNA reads TGTGCCAGCAGCGTAGGAGGTCTAGATACGCAGTATTTT. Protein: CASSVGGLDTQYF.

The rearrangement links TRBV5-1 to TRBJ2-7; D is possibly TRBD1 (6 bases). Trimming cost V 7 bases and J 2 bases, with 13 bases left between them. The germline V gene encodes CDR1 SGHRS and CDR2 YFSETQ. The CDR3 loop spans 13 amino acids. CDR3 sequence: CASHAGQTYEQYF. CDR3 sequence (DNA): TGCGCCAGCCATGCAGGACAGACCTACGAGCAGTACTTC.

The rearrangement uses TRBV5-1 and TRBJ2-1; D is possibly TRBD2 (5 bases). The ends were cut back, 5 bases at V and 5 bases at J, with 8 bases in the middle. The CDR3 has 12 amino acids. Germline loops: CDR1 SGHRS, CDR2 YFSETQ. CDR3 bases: TGCGCCAGCAGAGGAGGTCACAATGAGCAGTTCTTC. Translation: CASRGGHNEQFF.

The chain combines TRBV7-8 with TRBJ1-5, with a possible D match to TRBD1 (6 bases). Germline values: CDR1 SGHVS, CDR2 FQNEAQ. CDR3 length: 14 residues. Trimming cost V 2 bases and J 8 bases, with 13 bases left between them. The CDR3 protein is CASSLLGGPEPQHF. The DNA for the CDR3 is TGTGCCAGCAGCTTATTGGGGGGGCCGGAGCCCCAGCATTTT.